These T cell receptor beta chains were read from a single sample in a study of patients and donors after allogeneic stem cell transplantation. Each CDR3 protein is one row after TCRdb ran MiXCR on the RT-PCR reads. The repertoire consists of 900,000 to 1,000,000 distinct CDR3 sequences, with under 20% occurring once and the leading ten covering 5% to 7.5%. Material for sequencing was blood, either unsorted or a sorted T cell fraction (not recorded which). Receptor source: a human donor who was either an allogeneic HSCT recipient or a stem cell or donor lymphocyte infusion donor (not recorded which). It is not recorded whose cells these are; they may come from a transplant donor. The CDR3 runs from the conserved cysteine through the conserved F or W.

TRBJ2-7,TRBV5-1,CASSWSGTDFYEQYF
TRBJ2-2,TRBV20-1,CSARTSGRDTGELFF
TRBJ1-2,TRBV5-1,CASSPGTGTPNGYGYTF
TRBJ2-1,TRBV15,CATSGGQGAVNEQFF
TRBJ2-3,TRBV20-1,CSAHSPSTDTQYF
TRBJ1-1,TRBV20-1,CSARETDRPLNTEAFF
TRBJ2-1,TRBV25-1,CASRRSPKGSEQFF
TRBJ1-1,TRBV4-1,CASRHTGSKNTEAFF
TRBJ2-2,TRBV12-3/TRBV12-4,CASSIAGGHPGELFF
TRBJ2-5,TRBV27,CASSLSGQRETQYF
TRBJ2-7,TRBV20-1,CRAGHNYEQYF
TRBJ2-1,TRBV19,CASSITAGGPNEQFF
TRBJ2-3,TRBV7-9,CASSLWPPGPDTQYF
TRBJ2-1,TRBV6-2/TRBV6-3,CASSHIPGAYNEQFF
TRBJ2-3,TRBV20-1,CSASTGDTQYF
TRBJ2-3,TRBV20-1,CSAQTSGRGTDTQYF
TRBJ1-6,TRBV12-3/TRBV12-4,CASSQKRDRLYNSPLHF
TRBJ2-1,TRBV20-1,CSARALLAPSYNEQFF
TRBJ2-1,TRBV9,CASSVSGGSYNEQFF
TRBJ2-2,TRBV9,CASSVGAGGGTGELFF
TRBJ2-1,TRBV5-1,CASSLSIGGWGYNEQFF
TRBJ2-3,TRBV18,CASSPNREDTQYF
TRBJ2-7,TRBV7-8,CASSLARRGDEQYF
TRBJ2-5,TRBV6-1,CASRYRGSEPETQYF
TRBJ2-7,TRBV12-3/TRBV12-4,CASSSSVHEQYF
TRBJ2-3,TRBV11-3,CASSPKGREGSDTQYF
TRBJ2-2,TRBV2,CASSVKGGTGELFF
TRBJ2-7,TRBV9,CASSVGAGSSYEQYF
TRBJ1-1,TRBV7-9,CASSLESRLTEAFF
TRBJ2-3,TRBV5-1,CASSLAGQAPYTQYF
TRBJ2-3,TRBV12-3/TRBV12-4,CASRPGKGGLTQYF
TRBJ2-2,TRBV2,CASTLTVTGELFF
TRBJ2-2,TRBV9,CASSGGQGNTGELFF
TRBJ2-1,TRBV7-3,CASSLTTGRAGARNEQFF
TRBJ2-3,TRBV7-3,CASNDRGTDTQYF
TRBJ1-1,TRBV12-5,CASGTTANTEAFF
TRBJ1-5,TRBV10-3,CAISGTGNDLPQHF
TRBJ2-3,TRBV3-1,CAVSRDLKGADTQYF
TRBJ1-3,TRBV29-1,CSVVGRQGAGNTIYF
TRBJ1-2,TRBV5-1,CASDDRVF